Each of the 21 T cell receptor beta chains below was sequenced from the same sample in a study of cytomegalovirus exposure and HLA in healthy donors. Both 60 Vbeta primers and 13 Jbeta primers went into the PCR. Profiling relied on immunoSEQ multiplex PCR, and the TCRdb table lists in-frame clones only, not all of them. Seen here are more than 80,000 clones, about 70% observed once, and the top ten hold about 14%. Sequenced: PBMCs. Receptor source: a woman in her 70s in good health and CMV-seropositive.

A remark on this clone: An end of the junction does not agree with germline; a read error may underlie this. The rearrangement joins TRBV7-9 to TRBJ2-1; TRBD2 might be the D (6 bases). The V gene's germline CDR1 is SEHNR and CDR2 FQNEAQ (reference sequence). The CDR3 is 17 amino acids. For the CDR3, the DNA is TGTTCCAGCACCACCCGAGTTGGACGGGAGAGTCGGGATGAGCAGTTCTTC. It translates to CSSTTRVGRESRDEQFF. The variable domain in full, with the rest retrieved from reference TRBV7-9 and TRBJ2-1, is DTGVSQNPRHKITKRGQNVTFRCDPISEHNRLYWYRQTLGQGPEFLTYFQNEAQLEKSRLLSDRFSAERPKGSFSTLEIQRTEQGDSAMYLCSSTTRVGRESRDEQFFGPGTRLTVL.

The V call is TRBV6-6, the J call TRBJ1-5; tentatively, D is TRBD1 (6 bases). The CDR3 length is 15 residues. Trimming took off 4 bases at V and 5 bases at J, with 15 bases between the two ends. The germline CDR1 and CDR2 sequences are MNHNY and SVGAGI (reference sequence). The CDR3 sequence: CASSSAGTPYQPQHF. The CDR3 nucleotides are TGTGCCAGCAGTTCCGCCGGGACACCATATCAGCCCCAGCATTTT.

The CDR3: CASIPPKGSTEAFF. The CDR3, as DNA: TGTGCCAGCATCCCCCCCAAGGGGTCCACTGAAGCTTTCTTT. The V gene is TRBV28, the J gene TRBJ1-1; possibly TRBD1 for D (5 bases). This CDR3 contains 14 residues. V was cut by 7 bases and J by 4 bases, with 16 bases left in between. Germline V gene data show CDR1 as MDHEN and CDR2 as SYDVKM.

This clone was observed a single time. The chain has TRBV18 and TRBJ2-1; 10 bases align to TRBD2. The CDR3 length is 17 residues. CDR1 KGHSH and CDR2 LQKENI come from the germline V gene. Trimming cost V 4 bases and J 3 bases; bases outside gene matches: 9. CDR3: CASSRTSGTSNYNEQFF. CDR3 sequence (DNA): TGTGCCAGCTCACGCACTAGCGGGACCTCCAACTACAATGAGCAGTTCTTC.

The chain couples TRBV30 to TRBJ1-6; weak D call: TRBD1 (5 bases). Between the trimmed V and J ends, which lost 3 bases and 5 bases, there was a span of 14 bases. The germline gives CDR1 GTSNPN, CDR2 SVGIG (reference sequence). The CDR3 has 15 amino acids. DNA for the CDR3: TGTGCCTGGAGCAAAAAGACAGTCAATAATTCACCCCTCCACTTT. It codes for CAWSKKTVNNSPLHF. The entire variable domain, with the rest obtained from reference TRBV30 and TRBJ1-6, is as follows: SQTIHQWPATLVQPVGSPLSLECTVEGTSNPNLYWYRQAAGRGLQLLFYSVGIGQISSEVPQNLSASRPQDRQFILSSKKLLLSDSGFYLCAWSKKTVNNSPLHFGNGTRLTVT.

The CDR3 DNA sequence: TGTGCCAGCAGCGCGGGACAGGGTTTGAGCACTGAAGCTTTCTTT. It yields the protein CASSAGQGLSTEAFF. This chain links TRBV5-4 with TRBJ1-1, with 9 nucleotides matching TRBD1. CDR3 length: 15 amino acids. From germline, CDR1 is SGHNT and CDR2 YYREEE (reference sequence). The junction had 8 bases not matched to a gene; V was cut back by 4 bases and J by 4 bases.

The rearrangement links TRBV27 to TRBJ2-1, with 8 bases fitting TRBD1. This CDR3 is built from 17 residues. The germline CDR1 and CDR2 sequences are MNHEY and SMNVEV (reference sequence). V gave up 6 bases and J gave up 3 bases; unmatched junction bases: 13. DNA for the CDR3: TGTGCCAGCAGCCGAACCCCGCCGGGACAGGTCTACAATGAGCAGTTCTTC. Translating it yields CASSRTPPGQVYNEQFF.

This clone appeared a few times. The rearrangement links TRBV28 to TRBJ2-7; TRBD1 matches 8 bases. This CDR3 comprises 14 residues. V trimming: 5 bases; J trimming: 2 bases; junction bases outside the gene matches: 5. The germline V gene has CDR1 MDHEN and CDR2 SYDVKM. Written as DNA, the CDR3 is TGTGCCAGCAGTGAGGACAGGGCAACCTACGAGCAGTACTTC. Its translation is CASSEDRATYEQYF.

This chain connects TRBV9 to TRBJ1-2; D perhaps matches TRBD1 (6 bases). The CDR3 is 14 amino acids. The germline gives CDR1 SGDLS, CDR2 YYNGEE. The germline V and J ends were trimmed by 0 bases and 4 bases, with 10 bases remaining between them. CDR3 protein: CASSVAGGTYGYTF. The CDR3, as DNA: TGTGCCAGCAGCGTAGCGGGGGGCACCTATGGCTACACCTTC.

The genes are TRBV11-2 and TRBJ1-5, with TRBD1 matching over 11 bases. Germline V gene data show CDR1 as SGHAT and CDR2 as FQNNGV. With V trimmed by 1 base and J by 4 bases, 0 bases remained unmatched. The CDR3 is 15 amino acids. CDR3 sequence reads: CASSLGDRGNQPQHF. CDR3 sequence (DNA): TGTGCCAGCAGCTTAGGGGACAGGGGGAATCAGCCCCAGCATTTT.

This clone was seen only a few times. The V gene is TRBV4-1, the J gene TRBJ2-3; 8 bases fit TRBD2. V was clipped by 3 bases and J by 5 bases; unmatched bases: 1. The CDR3 consists of 13 residues. Per germline, CDR1 MGHRA and CDR2 YSYEKL. Here the CDR3 DNA reads TGCGCCAGCAGCCAGGCGGGGGGAGATACGCAGTATTTT. It encodes CASSQAGGDTQYF.

V and J are TRBV18 and TRBJ1-1; unclear D gene. V lost 3 bases to trimming and J lost 4 bases, with 15 bases between them. Germline V gives CDR1 KGHSH, CDR2 LQKENI. The length of the CDR3 is 15 residues. The CDR3 DNA follows: TGTGCCAGCTCACCCCAAGAGAGACTCGGCACTGAAGCTTTCTTT. Its translation is CASSPQERLGTEAFF.

This clone was seen only a few times. V is TRBV6-5 and J is TRBJ1-3; TRBD1 matches at 8 bases. This CDR3 is built from 15 residues. Germline CDR1 and CDR2: MNHEY and SVGAGI. With V trimmed by 6 bases and J by 2 bases, 6 bases remained unmatched. The CDR3 DNA follows: TGTGCCAGCAGGCGCGACAGGGGAACTGGAAACACCATATATTTT. Translated, it gives CASRRDRGTGNTIYF.

This chain uses TRBV18 with TRBJ1-1; 8 bases map to TRBD1. Germline CDR1 is KGHSH and CDR2 is LQKENI. The trim removed 1 base at V and 1 base at J, leaving 2 bases unmatched. The CDR3 has 15 amino acids. Written as DNA, the CDR3 is TGTGCCAGCTCACCACAGACAGGGGCGAACACTGAAGCTTTCTTT. This translates into CASSPQTGANTEAFF.

This rearrangement joins TRBV5-1 to TRBJ2-5; 7 nucleotides line up with TRBD1. This CDR3 region has 14 residues. Germline assignment: CDR1 SGHRS and CDR2 YFSETQ. V gave up 3 bases and J gave up 4 bases; unmatched junction bases: 6. CDR3 DNA sequence: TGCGCCAGCAGCTCGACAGGGTTTGTAGAGACCCAGTACTTC. Its protein is CASSSTGFVETQYF.

The chain has TRBV5-4 and TRBJ2-5, with D possibly being TRBD2 (6 bases). The CDR3 spans 15 residues. Germline CDR1 reads SGHNT; CDR2 reads YYREEE (reference sequence). Deletions cut 4 bases from V and 5 bases from J, with 18 bases between. CDR3 nucleotide sequence: TGTGCCAGCAGCAACGGGGCGGGGTTGAGGGAGACCCAGTACTTC. It translates to CASSNGAGLRETQYF.

This clone was found a few times. CDR3 sequence reads: CASSPDSNSNQPQHF. As DNA, the CDR3 is TGTGCCAGCTCACCTGACAGTAATAGCAATCAGCCCCAGCATTTT. The rearrangement uses TRBV18 and TRBJ1-5, with a weak D call TRBD1 (5 bases). The V and J ends lost 3 bases and 0 bases respectively, with 9 bases between them. The CDR3 has 15 residues. The germline gives CDR1 KGHSH, CDR2 LQKENI.

V is TRBV28 and J is TRBJ2-3; 12 nucleotides align to TRBD2. V dropped 2 bases and J dropped 3; count of bases not matched to a gene: 3. The germline V gene has CDR1 MDHEN and CDR2 SYDVKM. The length of the CDR3 is 16 residues. Here the CDR3 DNA reads TGTGCCAGCAGTTTAATGACTAGCGGGGGAACAGATACGCAGTATTTT. It codes for CASSLMTSGGTDTQYF.

The chain joins TRBV7-8 to TRBJ1-5; D possibly corresponds to TRBD1 (5 bases). Germline V gene data show CDR1 as SGHVS and CDR2 as FQNEAQ. The V gene lost 1 base and the J gene lost 1 base, with 5 bases spanning the gap. The CDR3 has 14 amino acids. The CDR3, as DNA: TGTGCCAGCAGCTTAGGGACAAGCAATCAGCCCCAGCATTTT. It is translated as CASSLGTSNQPQHF. Full variable domain (missing parts from reference TRBV7-8 and TRBJ1-5): GAGVSQSPRYKVAKRGQDVALRCDPISGHVSLFWYQQALGQGPEFLTYFQNEAQLDKSGLPSDRFFAERPEGSVSTLKIQRTQQEDSAVYLCASSLGTSNQPQHFGDGTRLSIL.

This chain connects TRBV9 to TRBJ2-2; unclear D gene. Trimming removed 0 bases at V and 2 bases at J, with 8 bases between. This CDR3 comprises 15 residues. The V gene's germline CDR1 is SGDLS and CDR2 YYNGEE. The CDR3 region is CASSVEQANTGELFF. The DNA of the CDR3 is TGTGCCAGCAGCGTAGAGCAGGCCAACACCGGGGAGCTGTTTTTT.

V and J are TRBV28 and TRBJ2-7; maybe TRBD2 (5 bases). The germline CDR1 and CDR2 sequences are MDHEN and SYDVKM. The V gene lost 8 bases and the J gene lost 6 bases, with 17 bases spanning the gap. The CDR3 contains 13 residues. The CDR3 spells CASQAGRGSEQYF. The CDR3 coding sequence is TGTGCCAGCCAGGCCGGTCGGGGTAGCGAGCAGTACTTC.